One sample yielded the 30 T cell receptor beta chains listed below, sequenced in a study of T cells in narcolepsy. The table came from immunoSEQ multiplex PCR; TCRdb's copy has only in-frame clones and leaves some out. The sample contains 20,000 to 30,000 clones, roughly 85% of which appear only once. The sample consisted of CD45RA- memory CD4+ T cells from PBMCs. The receptors originated from a human donor with narcolepsy.

The chain joins TRBV30 to TRBJ2-2; D call uncertain. V dropped 2 bases and J dropped 2 bases, with 12 bases sitting between them. The CDR3 length is 15 residues. Looked up from germline, CDR1 is GTSNPN and CDR2 is SVGIG (reference sequence). CDR3 protein: CAWSWSRINTGELFF. The CDR3 DNA sequence: TGTGCCTGGAGTTGGAGTAGGATAAACACCGGGGAGCTGTTTTTT.

This clone was observed once. The chain couples TRBV11-2 to TRBJ1-3, with a tentative D call TRBD1 (5 bases). V shed 3 bases and J shed 0 bases, with 12 bases lying between them. The CDR3 is 16 amino acids. CDR1 is SGHAT, CDR2 FQNNGV, per germline. The CDR3 DNA reads TGTGCCAGCAGCTTGGATAGGGACTCCTCTGGAAACACCATATATTTT. Its translation: CASSLDRDSSGNTIYF.

This clone has just one count. The V gene is TRBV6-6, the J gene TRBJ2-7, with D tentatively TRBD2 (6 bases). Per germline, CDR1 MNHNY and CDR2 SVGAGI (reference sequence). CDR3 length equals 13 residues. The V and J ends lost 10 bases and 3 bases respectively, with 16 bases between them. CDR3 sequence reads: CATQVGLLYEQYF. For the CDR3, the DNA is TGTGCCACCCAAGTCGGACTACTCTACGAGCAGTACTTC.

This clone was seen just once. The chain has TRBV2 and TRBJ2-7, with TRBD1 identical over 8 bases. Germline trimming cut 2 bases from V and 3 bases from J; bases unmatched to any gene: 3. Germline V gene sequence: CDR1 SNHLY, CDR2 FYNNEI. CDR3 length: 14 amino acids. The CDR3 is CASSEQGAVYEQYF. The CDR3 DNA is TGTGCCAGCAGTGAACAGGGGGCGGTCTACGAGCAGTACTTC.

The rearrangement links TRBV6-1 to TRBJ1-5; D is ambiguous. Germline V gene sequence: CDR1 MNHNS, CDR2 SASEGT. The V and J ends lost 0 bases and 6 bases respectively, with 6 bases between them. The CDR3 has 13 residues. CDR3 sequence reads: CASSEASAQPQHF. In DNA, the CDR3 is TGTGCCAGCAGTGAAGCTAGTGCTCAGCCCCAGCATTTT.

The genes are TRBV11-2 and TRBJ2-7; 13 positions match TRBD2. The CDR3 is 15 amino acids. Germline V gives CDR1 SGHAT, CDR2 FQNNGV. V trimming: 3 bases; J trimming: 5 bases; junction bases outside the gene matches: 4. CDR3 amino acids: CASSFQLAGGNEQYF. For the CDR3, the DNA is TGTGCCAGCAGCTTCCAACTAGCGGGAGGGAACGAGCAGTACTTC.

V gene TRBV7-2 combines with J gene TRBJ2-2, with TRBD2 identical over 7 bases. V shed 5 bases and J 2 bases; nucleotides not matched to a gene: 5. The CDR3 loop spans 15 amino acids. Germline V gene sequence: CDR1 SGHTA, CDR2 FQGNSA. The CDR3 loop reads CASSVPGLNTGELFF. The CDR3 DNA follows: TGTGCCAGCAGCGTGCCGGGACTAAACACCGGGGAGCTGTTTTTT.

Note on this clone: Other DNA sequences in this sample translate to the same CDR3. The rearrangement links TRBV2 to TRBJ2-7; D is perhaps TRBD2 (5 bases). Germline assignment: CDR1 SNHLY and CDR2 FYNNEI. V lost 5 bases to trimming and J lost 0 bases, with 11 bases between them. This CDR3 comprises 14 residues. The CDR3 sequence: CASSLSGSSYEQYF. CDR3 bases: TGTGCCAGCAGTTTGTCGGGGAGCTCCTACGAGCAGTACTTC.

The J gene is TRBJ1-3, the V gene TRBV9; the D is unclear. Germline V CDR1 and CDR2: SGDLS, YYNGEE. Trimming cost V 2 bases and J 1 base, with 7 bases left between them. The CDR3 runs to 14 residues. The CDR3 nucleotides read TGTGCCAGCAGCGTTGGGCCGTCTGGAAACACCATATATTTT. This translates into CASSVGPSGNTIYF.

This chain connects TRBV7-9 to TRBJ2-2, with D unresolved. V dropped 6 bases and J dropped 6 bases, with 11 bases sitting between them. The CDR3 has 13 amino acids. Germline V gene data show CDR1 as SEHNR and CDR2 as FQNEAQ (reference sequence). CDR3 region: CASSVREAGELFF. The CDR3 bases are TGTGCCAGCAGTGTCCGAGAGGCCGGGGAGCTGTTTTTT.

The rearrangement links TRBV7-8 to TRBJ2-7, with D possibly TRBD1 on 5 matching bases. The CDR3 runs to 14 residues. The V end lost 1 base, the J end lost 2 bases, and 9 bases lay between the germline ends. The germline CDR1 and CDR2 sequences are SGHVS and FQNEAQ. The CDR3 sequence: CASSLGPTAYEQYF. CDR3 coding DNA: TGTGCCAGCAGCTTAGGGCCGACAGCCTACGAGCAGTACTTC.

The rearrangement links TRBV10-3 to TRBJ1-2, with 9 bases identical to TRBD1. Per the germline V gene, CDR1 is ENHRY and CDR2 is SYGVKD. The CDR3 runs to 14 residues. The ends lost 5 bases at V and 7 bases at J; junction bases unmatched: 8. This CDR3 reads CAISSRTGDLGYTF. CDR3 DNA: TGTGCCATCAGTTCTCGGACAGGGGATCTTGGCTACACCTTC.

V usage is TRBV18 and J usage is TRBJ2-3; 8 bases are shared with TRBD1. This CDR3 contains 15 residues. The J segment lost 2 bases and the V segment lost 3 bases, leaving 4 bases of the junction unmatched. Germline-derived CDR1 and CDR2 are KGHSH and LQKENI. This CDR3 is CASSPMGQDTDTQYF. CDR3 sequence (DNA): TGTGCCAGCTCACCCATGGGACAGGACACAGATACGCAGTATTTT.

This clone was counted only a few times. The J gene is TRBJ1-6, the V gene TRBV6-1, with TRBD1 identical over 8 bases. Germline loops: CDR1 MNHNS, CDR2 SASEGT. The CDR3 length is 14 residues. The trim removed 3 bases at V and 7 bases at J, leaving 2 bases unmatched. CDR3 amino acids: CASSDRQGNSPLHF. As DNA, the CDR3 is TGTGCCAGCAGTGACAGACAGGGGAATTCACCCCTCCACTTT.

Details on this clone: Other DNA variants within this sample encode the same CDR3. This sequence joins TRBV5-1 and TRBJ2-1; a weak D match, TRBD2 (6 bases). The germline V gene has CDR1 SGHRS and CDR2 YFSETQ. This CDR3 has 17 residues. V lost 4 bases and J 0 bases, leaving 17 bases between the germline ends. This chain's CDR3 is CASSLGLDGSSYNEQFF. In DNA form, the CDR3 reads TGCGCCAGCAGCCTGGGCCTGGACGGGAGCTCCTACAATGAGCAGTTCTTC.

The genes are TRBV2 and TRBJ2-7, with D possibly TRBD1 on 6 matching bases. Germline V gives CDR1 SNHLY, CDR2 FYNNEI. The V gene lost 6 bases and the J gene lost 5 bases, with 17 bases spanning the gap. The CDR3 spans 14 residues. For the CDR3, the DNA is TGTGCCAGCAGCGAACAGGGAAAGAGAAACGAGCAGTACTTC. This translates into CASSEQGKRNEQYF. The whole variable domain, remainder taken from reference TRBV2 and TRBJ2-7, is EPEVTQTPSHQVTQMGQEVILRCVPISNHLYFYWYRQILGQKVEFLVSFYNNEISEKSEIFDDQFSVERPDGSNFTLKIRSTKLEDSAMYFCASSEQGKRNEQYFGPGTRLTVT.

The chain is built from TRBV6-4 and TRBJ2-1, with D possibly matching TRBD1 (6 bases). Trimming stripped 2 bases from V and 4 bases from J, with 9 bases between. The CDR3 has 14 residues. Per germline, CDR1 MRHNA and CDR2 SNTAGT. This CDR3 is CASSDRDTYNEQFF. The CDR3 bases are TGTGCCAGCAGTGACCGGGACACTTACAATGAGCAGTTCTTC.

The gene calls are TRBV4-1 and TRBJ2-1; TRBD2 agrees at 10 bases. Germline CDR1 is MGHRA and CDR2 is YSYEKL. CDR3 length: 16 residues. The V gene end was trimmed by 4 bases and the J gene end by 5 bases; junction bases not matched to a gene: 8. CDR3 bases: TGCGCCAGCAGCCCCCCCGGGACTAGCGAAAACAATGAGCAGTTCTTC. Translating it yields CASSPPGTSENNEQFF.

This clone was seen only once. The chain carries TRBV6-4 and TRBJ2-3, with a possible D match to TRBD2 (5 bases). V shed 6 bases and J shed 0 bases, with 13 bases lying between them. Germline CDR1 MRHNA, CDR2 SNTAGT. The CDR3 contains 15 residues. CDR3 sequence: CASSERSASTDTQYF. The CDR3, as DNA: TGTGCCAGCAGCGAGCGGTCGGCTAGCACAGATACGCAGTATTTT.

The CDR3 DNA reads TGTGCCAGCAGCGAGGGACAGGGGGCGGCCGGAAACACCATATATTTT. It is translated as CASSEGQGAAGNTIYF. J is TRBJ1-3 and V is TRBV9, with TRBD1 identical over 12 bases. V lost 3 bases and J lost 4; bases outside the gene matches: 5. The CDR3 has 16 residues. The germline gives CDR1 SGDLS, CDR2 YYNGEE. Using reference TRBV9 and TRBJ1-3 for the parts outside the CDR3, the full variable domain is DSGVTQTPKHLITATGQRVTLRCSPRSGDLSVYWYQQSLDQGLQFLIQYYNGEERAKGNILERFSAQQFPDLHSELNLSSLELGDSALYFCASSEGQGAAGNTIYFGEGSWLTVV.

The chain employs TRBV7-2 and TRBJ2-1, with D perhaps matching TRBD2 (5 bases). Germline V CDR1 and CDR2: SGHTA, FQGNSA. The CDR3 sequence is 14 residues long. V lost 2 bases and J 7 bases, leaving 12 bases between the germline ends. CDR3 protein: CASSLSAAMNEQFF. CDR3 nucleotide sequence: TGTGCCAGCAGCTTATCAGCGGCTATGAATGAGCAGTTCTTC.

V and J are TRBV2 and TRBJ2-5, with D unresolved. CDR1 is SNHLY, CDR2 FYNNEI, per germline. V lost 5 bases and J lost 1, with 11 bases in between. The CDR3 length is 14 residues. In nucleotides, the CDR3 is TGTGCCAGCAGTCGTTTCGGAGTCCAAGAGACCCAGTACTTC. Amino acid sequence: CASSRFGVQETQYF.

This clone showed up just once. For the CDR3, the DNA is TGTGCCAGCAGCGGGGACATCAATAGCAATCAGCCCCAGCATTTT. It codes for CASSGDINSNQPQHF. This chain connects TRBV6-1 to TRBJ1-5, with D perhaps matching TRBD1 (6 bases). V was cut by 6 bases and J by 0 bases, with 12 bases left in between. The CDR3 runs to 15 residues. The germline gives CDR1 MNHNS, CDR2 SASEGT.

This clone was seen only once. CDR3 bases: TGTGCCAGCAGTTTCTGGACTGGGGTTCCCTACGAGCAGTACTTC. Translating gives CASSFWTGVPYEQYF. This sequence joins TRBV27 and TRBJ2-7; TRBD2 might be the D (5 bases). Looked up from germline, CDR1 is MNHEY and CDR2 is SMNVEV (reference sequence). The CDR3 contains 15 residues. V shed 3 bases and J shed 2 bases, with 14 bases lying between them.

The V call is TRBV28, the J call TRBJ1-1; 7 nucleotides line up with TRBD1. The CDR3 consists of 14 residues. The trim removed 6 bases at V and 4 bases at J, leaving 8 bases unmatched. Germline-derived CDR1 and CDR2 are MDHEN and SYDVKM. The CDR3 DNA sequence: TGTGCCAGCAGAAAAGACAGGGCTAGCACTGAAGCTTTCTTT. This encodes CASRKDRASTEAFF.

V usage is TRBV18 and J usage is TRBJ1-1; D may be TRBD1 (6 bases). There are 16 residues in the CDR3. V lost 0 bases to trimming and J lost 1 base, with 12 bases between them. CDR1 is KGHSH and CDR2 is LQKENI in the germline V gene. For the CDR3, the DNA is TGTGCCAGCTCACCACCGTCGAGGGGGGGGAACACTGAAGCTTTCTTT. Translating gives CASSPPSRGGNTEAFF.

This chain connects TRBV7-7 to TRBJ2-1, with 10 bases lining up with TRBD2. J gave up 9 bases and V 5 bases, and 7 bases lay outside the gene matches. CDR3 size: 14 residues. CDR1 SSHAT and CDR2 FNYEAQ come from the germline V gene (reference sequence). The CDR3 region has the DNA TGTGCCAGCAGCCCGGGACTAGCGTTAGGTGAGCAGTTCTTC. Its protein is CASSPGLALGEQFF.

The CDR3 loop reads CASSRQMNTEAFF. The DNA of the CDR3 is TGCGCCAGCAGCCGACAGATGAACACTGAAGCTTTCTTT. The V gene is TRBV5-1, the J gene TRBJ1-1; D might be TRBD1 (5 bases). Germline CDR1 SGHRS, CDR2 YFSETQ. Between the trimmed V and J ends, which lost 4 bases and 0 bases, there was a span of 7 bases. There are 13 residues in the CDR3.

The rearrangement joins TRBV5-1 to TRBJ2-3; TRBD2 agrees at 7 bases. CDR3 length: 15 amino acids. From germline, CDR1 is SGHRS and CDR2 YFSETQ. V lost 9 bases to trimming and J lost 3 bases; unmatched junction nucleotides: 13. The CDR3 coding sequence is TGCGCCACCAAACTACAGAATAGCGGGACAGATACGCAGTATTTT. This encodes CATKLQNSGTDTQYF.

This clone occurred once. The chain carries TRBV5-5 and TRBJ2-7, with D possibly being TRBD2 (5 bases). Trimming cost V 4 bases and J 0 bases, with 11 bases left between them. This CDR3 comprises 14 residues. From germline, CDR1 is SGHKS and CDR2 YYEKEE (reference sequence). The CDR3 sequence: CASSERGPSYEQYF. As DNA, the CDR3 is TGTGCCAGCAGCGAACGAGGGCCCTCCTACGAGCAGTACTTC.